In this sample, the clone carrying this TCR beta chain turned up many times. Germline V lookup: CDR1 KGHSH, CDR2 LQKENI. The CDR3 consists of 14 residues. The V end was cut by 6 bases, the J end by 1 base, with 12 bases between. The data originate from a study of T cells in Graves' hyperthyroidism and ophthalmopathy. It was RNA transcripts that yielded the amplified TCR beta CDR3 regions. HTBI primers were the set used in a first-round RT-PCR of the TCR CDR3. A single record per CDR3 protein comes from TCRdb applying MiXCR to the multiplex PCR reads. Among about 130,000 distinct CDR3 sequences, about 20% were seen once, and the ten largest hold 67%.

The chain links TRBV18 to TRBJ1-1; D remains ambiguous. The TCR comes from a woman aged 50 to 60 with Graves' hyperthyroidism that later progressed to Graves' ophthalmopathy. Material for sequencing was blood. CDR3 nucleotides: TGTGCCAGCTCTCCCGCAGGATCGAACACTGAAGCTTTCTTT. As protein: CASSPAGSNTEAFF. The full variable domain, rest sourced from reference TRBV18 and TRBJ1-1, is NAGVMQNPRHLVRRRGQEARLRCSPMKGHSHVYWYRQLPEEGLKFMVYLQKENIIDESGMPKERFSAEFPKEGPSILRIQQVVRGDSAAYFCASSPAGSNTEAFFGQGTRLTVV.